This TCR beta chain stems from a study of T cells in Graves' hyperthyroidism and ophthalmopathy. Notes on the study in general: With a median lead of about 6.9 months before onset, the model predicted ophthalmopathy.

About this clonotype: Its target is not known.

With 4 bases clipped from V and 11 bases from J, the junction kept 18 bases outside the gene matches. The CDR3 length is 16 residues. Germline V gene sequence: CDR1 SGHDT, CDR2 YYEEEE. TCR beta CDR3 regions were amplified from RNA. First-round RT-PCR of the TCR CDR3 relied on the HTBI primer set. TCRdb used MiXCR to reprocess the multiplex PCR reads, holding one entry per CDR3 protein. This sample has 450,000 to 700,000 distinct CDR3 sequences, with about 43% found just once. What was sequenced was peripheral blood or thyroid tissue (not recorded which). The V and J genes are TRBV5-6 and TRBJ1-5, with 7 bases aligning to TRBD1. This sequence originates from an adult woman with Graves' disease, either hyperthyroidism or ophthalmopathy (not recorded which). CDR3 DNA sequence: TGTGCCAGCAGCGCCCAGGCGGCAGGGGGAGAAGAGACCCAGCATTTT. Its translation is CASSAQAAGGEETQHF.